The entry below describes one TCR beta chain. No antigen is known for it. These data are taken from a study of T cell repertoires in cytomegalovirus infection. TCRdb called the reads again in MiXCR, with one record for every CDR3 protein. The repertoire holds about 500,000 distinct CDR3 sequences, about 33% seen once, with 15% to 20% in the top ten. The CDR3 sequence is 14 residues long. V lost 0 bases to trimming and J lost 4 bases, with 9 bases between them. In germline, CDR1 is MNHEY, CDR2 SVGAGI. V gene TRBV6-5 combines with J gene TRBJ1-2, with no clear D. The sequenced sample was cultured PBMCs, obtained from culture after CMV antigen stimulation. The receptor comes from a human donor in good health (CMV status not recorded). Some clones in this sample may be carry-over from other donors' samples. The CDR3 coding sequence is TGTGCCAGCAGTTACTCGGGCCTCTCCTATGGCTACACCTTC. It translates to CASSYSGLSYGYTF.